This TCR beta chain was retrieved from a study of STAT5B mutations in CD4+ large granular lymphocyte leukemia. Trimming removed 3 bases from V and 9 bases from J; junction bases left unmatched: 9. The CDR3 loop spans 16 amino acids. The germline V gene encodes CDR1 SGDLS and CDR2 YYNGEE. The protocol was immunoSEQ multiplex PCR, while the TCRdb copy is restricted to in-frame clones and leaves out a portion. The sample includes tens of thousands of clones, just over 70% seen only once; the top ten take less than 2%. The chain uses TRBV9 and TRBJ2-3; 14 bases are shared with TRBD2. The source of this sequence is a human donor in good health. The sequenced sample consisted of CD4+ T cells from blood buffy coats. CDR3 residues: CASSAHPGLAGETQYF. The CDR3 DNA is TGTGCCAGCAGCGCACATCCGGGACTAGCGGGGGAAACGCAGTATTTT.